The T cell receptor (beta chain) under discussion was sequenced for a study of T cells in Graves' hyperthyroidism and ophthalmopathy. CDR1 is SGHDT, CDR2 YYEEEE, per germline. V lost 0 bases to trimming and J lost 7 bases, with 7 bases between them. The CDR3 totals 12 residues. Amplification yielded TCR beta CDR3 regions, with RNA transcripts as the source. HTBI primers were the set used in a first-round RT-PCR of the TCR CDR3. TCRdb re-analysed the multiplex PCR reads in MiXCR, keeping a single row per CDR3 protein. Among about 680,000 distinct CDR3 sequences listed, about a third were seen once. A roughly 10 ml volume of fresh peripheral blood provided the PBMCs. In this sample, this clonotype turned up a few times.

V gene TRBV5-6 combines with J gene TRBJ1-1; D unresolved. The TCR comes from a woman aged 40 to 55 with Graves' hyperthyroidism. The specimen was blood. The DNA for the CDR3 is TGTGCCAGCAGCTTGGATGATCATGAAGCTTTCTTT. Amino acids: CASSLDDHEAFF.